The clone carrying this T cell receptor beta chain was recorded a few times. The antigen is not known. The data were taken from a study of CD4 T cells in relation to SARS-CoV-2 and coronaviruses. Study summary: ViraFEST: approximately 10-day antigen culture of PBMCs, then TCR beta CDR3 sequencing.

CD4+ T cells from unexposed donors were obtained before the COVID-19 pandemic (2011-2018). After about 11 days of culture, CD4+ T cells were isolated. Cells permitting, SARS-CoV-2 S/N and four cold-coronavirus spikes were tested on unexposed-donor CD4+ T cells. Using immunoSEQ multiplex PCR, the repertoire was profiled, and TCRdb retains in-frame clones only, with some absent. This sample yields approximately 27,000 clones, of which roughly 70% are seen a single time; under 15% belongs to the top ten. Germline V gene lookup returns CDR1 SEHNR and CDR2 FQNEAQ (reference sequence). CDR3 size: 15 residues. Unmatched junction bases numbered 4, after V lost 1 base and J lost 4 bases. Notes on the study in general: SARS-CoV-2-driven expansion was significantly weaker in crossreactive than monoreactive clones. Each donor contributed either pre-pandemic or post-infection samples, not both.

This TCR came from a human donor in good health. Specimen: CD4+ T cells from PBMCs, cultured in vitro. The chain carries TRBV7-9 and TRBJ2-7, with 10 bases identical to TRBD1. CDR3 sequence: CASSLVGTGAYEQYF. DNA for the CDR3: TGTGCCAGCAGCTTAGTGGGGACAGGGGCGTACGAGCAGTACTTC.